These 19 T cell receptor beta chains share one sample of origin, sequenced in a study of blood T cell repertoires in COVID-19. Libraries were prepared by immunoSEQ multiplex PCR; TCRdb keeps only in-frame clonotypes and omits some of them. The sample yields about 480,000 clones, roughly 91% seen once. The sequencing sample was made of peripheral blood. Receptors were obtained from a woman aged 50 to 60 with COVID-19, enrolled during active disease.

J is TRBJ2-1 and V is TRBV25-1, with 9 bases that match TRBD1. Germline V gene sequence: CDR1 MGHDK, CDR2 SYGVNS. The V gene end was trimmed by 2 bases and the J gene end by 8 bases; junction bases not matched to a gene: 10. This CDR3 is 16 amino acids long. The CDR3 reads CASSEPSTGGEDEQFF. The CDR3 DNA sequence: TGTGCCAGCAGTGAACCCTCGACAGGGGGAGAGGATGAGCAGTTCTTC.

This clone was detected once. V is TRBV5-5 and J is TRBJ2-7; TRBD2 agrees at 12 bases. The CDR3 loop spans 17 amino acids. Germline V gives CDR1 SGHKS, CDR2 YYEKEE (reference sequence). With 0 bases clipped from V and 0 bases from J, the junction kept 4 bases outside the gene matches. The CDR3 DNA is TGTGCCAGCAGCTTGGAATGGACTAGCGGGGACTCCTACGAGCAGTACTTC. Protein: CASSLEWTSGDSYEQYF.

This rearrangement joins TRBV4-2 to TRBJ1-6; D is uncertain. The CDR3 is 14 amino acids. The ends were cut back, 0 bases at V and 13 bases at J, with 13 bases in the middle. The germline V gene encodes CDR1 LGHNA and CDR2 YNFKEQ. The CDR3: CASSQDPSLRPLHF. CDR3 DNA: TGTGCCAGCAGCCAAGATCCATCCCTTCGGCCCCTCCACTTT.

The chain joins TRBV2 to TRBJ1-2, with D unclear. The CDR3 has 14 residues. Germline values: CDR1 SNHLY, CDR2 FYNNEI. With 7 bases removed from V and 8 bases from J, the gap between germline ends came to 20 bases. In DNA form, the CDR3 reads TGTGCCAGCATATTGAGGAGGGAAAGTGGCGGCTACACCTTC. It translates to CASILRRESGGYTF. Based on the CDR3 plus reference TRBV2 and TRBJ1-2, the full variable domain is EPEVTQTPSHQVTQMGQEVILRCVPISNHLYFYWYRQILGQKVEFLVSFYNNEISEKSEIFDDQFSVERPDGSNFTLKIRSTKLEDSAMYFCASILRRESGGYTFGSGTRLTVV.

The V call is TRBV2, the J call TRBJ1-2; D ambiguous. CDR1 is SNHLY, CDR2 FYNNEI, per germline. V lost 8 bases, J lost 6 bases, and 10 bases lay in between. This CDR3 is 11 amino acids long. CDR3 DNA sequence: TGTGCCAGCGGGCCAGCCCATGGCTACACCTTC. Protein product: CASGPAHGYTF.

The chain recombines TRBV7-9 with TRBJ1-6; 9 bases line up with TRBD1. Germline V lookup: CDR1 SEHNR, CDR2 FQNEAQ (reference sequence). The J segment lost 10 bases and the V segment lost 2 bases, leaving 9 bases of the junction unmatched. The CDR3 length is 16 residues. The CDR3 DNA is TGTGCCAGCAGCTTATCGGGACAGGGTCGAGAATCACCCCTCCACTTT. Protein sequence: CASSLSGQGRESPLHF.

This chain uses TRBV28 with TRBJ1-1; 8 bases agree with TRBD1. CDR3 length equals 14 residues. V was clipped by 3 bases and J by 7 bases; unmatched bases: 7. The germline CDR1 and CDR2 sequences are MDHEN and SYDVKM. The CDR3 sequence is CASSFRTGTHEAFF. The CDR3 region has the DNA TGTGCCAGCAGTTTTCGGACAGGGACCCATGAAGCTTTCTTT.

The chain is built from TRBV29-1 and TRBJ1-2; D is unresolved. The CDR3 consists of 13 residues. Per germline, CDR1 SQVTM and CDR2 ANQGSEA. The V end was cut by 4 bases, the J end by 4 bases, with 13 bases between. The CDR3 nucleotides are TGCAGCGTTGCTCGGAGGCTAGTCTATGGCTACACCTTC. Its translation: CSVARRLVYGYTF.

The CDR3 nucleotides read TGTGCCAGCAGTCCGTATCAGGGGGTTGGCTATGGCTACACCTTC. Its protein is CASSPYQGVGYGYTF. The chain recombines TRBV27 with TRBJ1-2, with TRBD1 matching over 7 bases. V trimming: 5 bases; J trimming: 4 bases; junction bases outside the gene matches: 10. The CDR3 extends over 15 amino acids. Germline-derived CDR1 and CDR2 are MNHEY and SMNVEV (reference sequence).

The V and J genes are TRBV10-1 and TRBJ2-5; the match to TRBD1 covers 8 bases. Trimming removed 2 bases from V and 5 bases from J; junction bases left unmatched: 10. The CDR3 consists of 16 residues. CDR1 WNHNN and CDR2 SYGVQD come from the germline V gene (reference sequence). The CDR3 coding sequence is TGCGCCAGCAGTGAGGGGTCAGGGGGCCGGAGGGAGACCCAGTACTTC. Encoded protein: CASSEGSGGRRETQYF.

This chain connects TRBV15 to TRBJ2-2, with 12 positions matching TRBD2. V gave up 7 bases and J gave up 1 base; unmatched junction bases: 4. Per germline, CDR1 LNHNV and CDR2 YYDKDF (reference sequence). CDR3 length equals 16 residues. The CDR3 coding sequence is TGTGCCACCAAGCTAGCGGGGGGGAGGAACACCGGGGAGCTGTTTTTT. It specifies CATKLAGGRNTGELFF.

CDR3 residues: CASSPDRGGTEAFF. Written as DNA, the CDR3 is TGTGCCAGCAGTCCGGACAGGGGGGGCACTGAAGCTTTCTTT. The chain is built from TRBV27 and TRBJ1-1, with TRBD1 matching over 10 bases. The CDR3 length is 14 residues. Germline-derived CDR1 and CDR2 are MNHEY and SMNVEV (reference sequence). V dropped 5 bases and J dropped 4; count of bases not matched to a gene: 4.

The chain carries TRBV10-2 and TRBJ2-2; D might be TRBD1 (6 bases). Trimming pared 6 bases from V and 2 bases from J, leaving 10 bases between. This CDR3 comprises 14 residues. Germline CDR1 reads WSHSY; CDR2 reads SAAADI. DNA for the CDR3: TGCGCCAGCAGCCGCAGGGGAAACACCGGGGAGCTGTTTTTT. This encodes CASSRRGNTGELFF.

The gene calls are TRBV27 and TRBJ1-2; D is ambiguous. Between the trimmed V and J ends, which lost 5 bases and 0 bases, there was a span of 13 bases. The germline V gene has CDR1 MNHEY and CDR2 SMNVEV (reference sequence). This CDR3 is 15 amino acids long. The CDR3 coding sequence is TGTGCCAGCAGTCGTGATCTAGGAGCTAACTATGGCTACACCTTC. Residues: CASSRDLGANYGYTF.

The chain has TRBV3-1 (or the pseudogene TRBV3-2) and TRBJ1-5; 8 bases are a match to TRBD1. With V trimmed by 3 bases and J by 6 bases, 1 base remained unmatched. The CDR3 loop spans 13 amino acids. Germline loops: CDR1 LGHDT, CDR2 YNNKEL (reference sequence). The CDR3 bases are TGTGCCAGCAGCCATCAGGGGGCTCAGCCCCAGCATTTT. Translated, it gives CASSHQGAQPQHF.

The chain links TRBV5-4 to TRBJ2-6, with 10 bases that match TRBD2. The germline V gene encodes CDR1 SGHNT and CDR2 YYREEE (reference sequence). Trimming removed 0 bases from V and 0 bases from J; junction bases left unmatched: 3. The CDR3 totals 18 residues. The CDR3 sequence is CASSLGIAGGSGANVLTF. The CDR3 nucleotides read TGTGCCAGCAGCTTGGGAATAGCGGGGGGCTCTGGGGCCAACGTCCTGACTTTC.

This clone was seen many times. The V and J genes are TRBV6-1 and TRBJ1-5; TRBD1 matches at 7 bases. The CDR3 has 13 residues. After removal of 6 bases from V and 3 bases from J, the junction contained 2 bases not matched to a gene. Looked up from germline, CDR1 is MNHNS and CDR2 is SASEGT. The CDR3 spells CASRTGTNQPQHF. The CDR3 coding sequence is TGTGCCAGCAGGACAGGGACCAATCAGCCCCAGCATTTT.

The chain links TRBV28 to TRBJ1-1; 7 bases agree with TRBD1. The trim removed 6 bases at V and 1 base at J, leaving 11 bases unmatched. CDR1 and CDR2 from the germline V gene are MDHEN and SYDVKM. The CDR3 has 16 residues. CDR3 coding DNA: TGTGCCAGCAGACGACCGGGAACAGGGGCGAACACTGAAGCTTTCTTT. It is translated as CASRRPGTGANTEAFF.

The V and J genes are TRBV6-5 and TRBJ2-7; 9 bases match TRBD1. Germline CDR1 MNHEY, CDR2 SVGAGI. The V segment lost 6 bases and the J segment 3 bases; nucleotides outside the gene matches: 6. The CDR3 contains 14 residues. CDR3 amino acids: CASRRDRANYEQYF. The DNA of the CDR3 is TGTGCCAGCAGAAGGGACAGGGCAAACTACGAGCAGTACTTC.